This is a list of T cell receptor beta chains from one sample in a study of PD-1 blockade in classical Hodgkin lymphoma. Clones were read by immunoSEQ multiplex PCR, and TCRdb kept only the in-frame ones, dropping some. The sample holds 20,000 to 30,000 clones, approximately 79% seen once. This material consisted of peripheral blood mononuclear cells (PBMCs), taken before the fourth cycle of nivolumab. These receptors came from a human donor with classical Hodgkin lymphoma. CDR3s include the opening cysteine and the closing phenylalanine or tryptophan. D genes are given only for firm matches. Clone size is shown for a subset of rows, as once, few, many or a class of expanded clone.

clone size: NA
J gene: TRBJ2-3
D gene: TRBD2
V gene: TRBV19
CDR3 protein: CASRGWVAGPTDTQYF
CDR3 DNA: TGTGCCAGTAGGGGGTGGGTAGCGGGGCCCACAGATACGCAGTATTTT

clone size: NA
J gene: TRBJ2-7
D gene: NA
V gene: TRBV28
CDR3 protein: CASSLGGPTSRQYF
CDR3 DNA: TGTGCCAGCAGTTTGGGGGGACCGACCTCGCGGCAGTACTTC

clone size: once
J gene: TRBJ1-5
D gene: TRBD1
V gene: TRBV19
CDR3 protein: CAIARTGDSNQPQHF
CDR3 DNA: TGTGCCATCGCCCGGACAGGGGATAGCAATCAGCCCCAGCATTTT

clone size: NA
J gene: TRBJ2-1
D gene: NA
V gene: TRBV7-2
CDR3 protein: CASSLGRTNNEQFF
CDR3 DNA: TGTGCCAGCAGCTTAGGTAGGACTAACAATGAGCAGTTCTTC

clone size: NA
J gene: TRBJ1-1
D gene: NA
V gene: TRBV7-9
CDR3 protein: CASSSNRARNTEAFF
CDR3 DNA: TGTGCCAGCAGCTCAAACAGGGCTCGGAACACTGAAGCTTTCTTT

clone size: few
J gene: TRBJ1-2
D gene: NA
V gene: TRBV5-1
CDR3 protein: CASSKVAVGYGYTF
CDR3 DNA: TGCGCCAGCAGCAAGGTGGCTGTCGGCTATGGCTACACCTTC

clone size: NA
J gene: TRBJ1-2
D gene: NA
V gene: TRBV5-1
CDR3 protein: CASSLEGVSSGYTF
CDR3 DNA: TGCGCCAGCAGCTTGGAGGGAGTCTCCTCCGGCTACACCTTC

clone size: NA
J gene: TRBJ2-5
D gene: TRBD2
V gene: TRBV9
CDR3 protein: CASSAGTSGRKETQYF
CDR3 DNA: TGTGCCAGCAGCGCGGGGACTAGCGGGAGGAAGGAGACCCAGTACTTC

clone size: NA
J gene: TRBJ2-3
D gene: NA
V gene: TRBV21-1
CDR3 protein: CASVPRLAGGTDTQYF
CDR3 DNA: TGTGCCAGCGTGCCGAGGCTAGCGGGGGGTACAGATACGCAGTATTTT

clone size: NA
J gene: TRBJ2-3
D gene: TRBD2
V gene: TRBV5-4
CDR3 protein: CASSSATSGTLVTDTQYF
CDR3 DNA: TGTGCCAGCAGCTCGGCGACTAGCGGGACACTCGTTACAGATACGCAGTATTTT

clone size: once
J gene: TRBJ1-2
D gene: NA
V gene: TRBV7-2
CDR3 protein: CASSLVWDPLYGYTF
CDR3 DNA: TGTGCCAGCAGCTTAGTGTGGGACCCTCTCTATGGCTACACCTTC

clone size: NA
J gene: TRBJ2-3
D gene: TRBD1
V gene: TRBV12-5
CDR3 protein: CASGLVSRTGSTDTQYF
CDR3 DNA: TGTGCTAGTGGTTTGGTTTCTCGGACAGGCAGCACAGATACGCAGTATTTT

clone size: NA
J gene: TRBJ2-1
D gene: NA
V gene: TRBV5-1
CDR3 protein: CASSSGDSPNNEQFF
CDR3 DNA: TGCGCCAGCAGCAGCGGAGACTCACCAAACAATGAGCAGTTCTTC

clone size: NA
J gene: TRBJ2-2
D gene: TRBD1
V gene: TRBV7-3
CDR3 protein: CASSAGGGELFF
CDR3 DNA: TGTGCCAGCAGCGCAGGGGGCGGGGAGCTGTTTTTT

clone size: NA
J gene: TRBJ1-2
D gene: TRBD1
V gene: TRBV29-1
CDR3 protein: CSVGAGQGVFYGYTF
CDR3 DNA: TGCAGCGTTGGGGCTGGACAGGGGGTGTTCTATGGCTACACCTTC

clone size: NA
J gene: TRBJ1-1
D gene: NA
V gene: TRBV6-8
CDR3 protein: CASSYMFFKYTEAFF
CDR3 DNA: TGTGCCAGCAGTTACATGTTTTTTAAGTACACTGAAGCTTTCTTT

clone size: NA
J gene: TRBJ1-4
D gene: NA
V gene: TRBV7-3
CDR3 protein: CAPRALRNEKLFF
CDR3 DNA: TGTGCCCCCCGGGCCTTACGGAATGAAAAACTGTTTTTT

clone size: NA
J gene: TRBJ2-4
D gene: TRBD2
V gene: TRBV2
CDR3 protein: CASSPGTSIYRSIQYF
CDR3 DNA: TGTGCCAGCAGCCCCGGGACTAGCATCTATAGGTCCATTCAGTACTTC

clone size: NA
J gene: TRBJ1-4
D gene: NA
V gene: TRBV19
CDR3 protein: CASSILSKADRPTNEKLFF
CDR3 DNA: TGTGCCAGTAGTATTCTAAGCAAAGCAGACAGACCAACTAATGAAAAACTGTTTTTT

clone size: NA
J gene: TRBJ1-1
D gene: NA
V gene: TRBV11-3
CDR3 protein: CASSLEQNTEAFF
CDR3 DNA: TGTGCCAGCAGCTTAGAACAGAACACTGAAGCTTTCTTT

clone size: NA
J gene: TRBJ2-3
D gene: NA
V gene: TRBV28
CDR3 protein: CASSPELGVDTQYF
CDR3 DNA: TGTGCCAGCAGTCCCGAATTGGGAGTAGATACGCAGTATTTT

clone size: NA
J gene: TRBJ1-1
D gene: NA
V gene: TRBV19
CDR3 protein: CASSIDLALLNIEAFF
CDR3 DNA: TGTGCCAGTAGTATAGATCTTGCGCTCCTGAACATTGAAGCTTTCTTT

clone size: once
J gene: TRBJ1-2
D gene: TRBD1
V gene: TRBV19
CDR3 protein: CASSSRDSYGYTF
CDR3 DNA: TGTGCCAGTAGTTCCCGGGACAGCTATGGCTACACCTTC